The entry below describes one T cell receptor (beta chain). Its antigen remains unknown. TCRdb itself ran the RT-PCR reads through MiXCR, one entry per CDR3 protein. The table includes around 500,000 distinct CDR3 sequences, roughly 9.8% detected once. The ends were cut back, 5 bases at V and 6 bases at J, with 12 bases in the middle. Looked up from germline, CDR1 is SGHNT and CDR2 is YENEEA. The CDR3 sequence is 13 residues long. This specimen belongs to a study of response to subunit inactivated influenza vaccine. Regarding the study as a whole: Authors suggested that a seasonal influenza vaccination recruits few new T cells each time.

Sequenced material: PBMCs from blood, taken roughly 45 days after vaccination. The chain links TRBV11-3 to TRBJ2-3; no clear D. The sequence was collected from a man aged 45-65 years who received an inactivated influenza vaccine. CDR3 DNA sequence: TGTGCCAGCAGCGTCCAGAGCTGGGATACGCAGTATTTT. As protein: CASSVQSWDTQYF.